Below, 9 T cell receptor beta chains from the same sample are listed, as sequenced in a study of PD-1 blockade in classical Hodgkin lymphoma. Relapse after autologous stem cell transplantation occurred in every patient, and brentuximab vedotin exposure varied. Sequencing was performed with immunoSEQ multiplex PCR; in TCRdb, only in-frame clones are kept and a portion is missing. Found here are fewer than 90,000 clones, roughly 91% of them singletons; the top ten hold approximately 8.2%. The sequencing used peripheral blood mononuclear cells (PBMCs), collected at baseline. The receptors originated from a human donor with classical Hodgkin lymphoma.

This clone was counted a single time. The chain couples TRBV15 to TRBJ2-1; D remains ambiguous. The germline V gene has CDR1 LNHNV and CDR2 YYDKDF (reference sequence). Trimming removed 8 bases from V and 3 bases from J, with 23 bases in between. The CDR3 is made up of 17 amino acids. The CDR3 coding sequence is TGTGCCACCGGAAGAGGTGGCTCGGCGAACGACTACAATGAGCAGTTCTTC. Protein sequence: CATGRGGSANDYNEQFF.

The chain joins TRBV5-6 to TRBJ2-7, with 10 bases aligning to TRBD1. Losses at the gene ends were 4 bases for V and 2 bases for J; bases not matched to a gene: 3. This CDR3 region has 14 residues. Germline V lookup: CDR1 SGHDT, CDR2 YYEEEE. CDR3 protein: CASSPGTGAYEQYF. The CDR3 nucleotides are TGTGCCAGCAGCCCCGGGACAGGGGCCTACGAGCAGTACTTC.

The genes are TRBV9 and TRBJ2-2; 8 bases match TRBD1. This CDR3 has 12 residues. CDR1 and CDR2 (germline): SGDLS, YYNGEE. V was clipped by 7 bases and J by 8 bases; unmatched bases: 4. The CDR3 here is CASARGLGELFF. The DNA of the CDR3 is TGTGCCAGCGCCAGGGGGCTTGGGGAGCTGTTTTTT.

The chain is built from TRBV5-1 and TRBJ1-6, with D possibly matching TRBD1 (6 bases). This CDR3 spans 16 amino acids. Germline CDR1 SGHRS, CDR2 YFSETQ. With 1 base removed from V and 5 bases from J, the gap between germline ends came to 13 bases. The DNA of the CDR3 is TGCGCCAGCAGCTTGATGGGGGCGGGTAATAATTCACCCCTCCACTTT. This encodes CASSLMGAGNNSPLHF.

V and J are TRBV30 and TRBJ1-1; D gene uncertain. Per germline, CDR1 GTSNPN and CDR2 SVGIG (reference sequence). Between the trimmed V and J ends, which lost 0 bases and 10 bases, there was a span of 30 bases. This CDR3 is 18 amino acids long. Here the CDR3 reads CAWSVGILPNSGHKRAFF. The DNA of the CDR3 is TGTGCCTGGAGTGTAGGTATCCTCCCAAACTCAGGCCATAAAAGAGCTTTCTTT.

DNA of the CDR3: TGTGCCAGCTCACCCGAGACAGGTTTGAAGTACTTC. Translation gives CASSPETGLKYF. The chain has TRBV18 and TRBJ2-7, with D possibly being TRBD1 (6 bases). The V and J ends lost 3 bases and 11 bases respectively, with 14 bases between them. This CDR3 has 12 amino acids. Germline V gives CDR1 KGHSH, CDR2 LQKENI.

Written as DNA, the CDR3 is TGCGCCAGCAGCCAAGATTTACGGGAGTCCGATACGCAGTATTTT. Amino acids: CASSQDLRESDTQYF. The genes are TRBV4-3 and TRBJ2-3; D perhaps matches TRBD2 (6 bases). The CDR3 is made up of 15 amino acids. With 0 bases removed from V and 6 bases from J, the gap between germline ends came to 13 bases. The germline V gene has CDR1 LGHNA and CDR2 YSLEER.

The genes are TRBV2 and TRBJ2-1, with 9 positions matching TRBD2. Germline V gene sequence: CDR1 SNHLY, CDR2 FYNNEI. This CDR3 region has 16 residues. V gave up 0 bases and J gave up 3 bases; unmatched junction bases: 3. The CDR3 coding sequence is TGTGCCAGCAGTGAAGCCCCAGCGGGGGGCTACAATGAGCAGTTCTTC. Protein product: CASSEAPAGGYNEQFF.

The table lists this clone with a few counts. The chain combines TRBV27 with TRBJ2-5; TRBD2 matches 14 bases. V lost 2 bases, J lost 4 bases, and 3 bases stayed unmatched. Germline V gene sequence: CDR1 MNHEY, CDR2 SMNVEV (reference sequence). The CDR3 totals 16 residues. The CDR3, as DNA: TGTGCCAGCAGTTTACGAGGACTAGCGGGAGGAGAGACCCAGTACTTC. It yields the protein CASSLRGLAGGETQYF.